The clone carrying this TCR beta chain was observed many times. Its specificity is unknown. Researchers tagged individual cDNA molecules with unique molecular identifiers. A single record per CDR3 protein comes from TCRdb applying MiXCR to the 5' RACE reads. The sample holds about 35,000 distinct CDR3 sequences, over 5% seen once. The entry originates in a study of early T cells in non-severe SARS-CoV-2 infection. Study as a whole: Sequencing was performed on bulk RNA from unsorted whole blood, leaving chains unpaired.

The junction had 7 bases not matched to a gene; V was cut back by 2 bases and J by 2 bases. CDR1 and CDR2 from the germline V gene are MNHEY and SVGEGT. The CDR3 contains 16 residues. Study-level points and caveats: Database matching using VDJdb favored anti-spike CD8 responses, with private and CD4 specificities left missing.

The sequencing here drew on whole blood, taken at baseline. The receptor's source is an adult who was a healthcare worker with PCR-confirmed SARS-CoV-2 infection or an uninfected control (not recorded which). The gene calls are TRBV6-2 or TRBV6-3 and TRBJ1-2; 8 nucleotides align to TRBD1. CDR3 nucleotide sequence: TGTGCCAGCAGTTACGGGGGACAGGCATTGAACTATGGCTACACCTTC. It encodes CASSYGGQALNYGYTF.